The 21 T cell receptor beta chains listed next were all sequenced from one sample in a study of cytomegalovirus exposure and HLA in healthy donors. Primers: 60 Vbeta forward and 13 Jbeta reverse. Profiled with immunoSEQ multiplex PCR; TCRdb holds only in-frame clones, not every one. This sample has over 70,000 clones, with about two thirds found just once. Sequenced material: PBMCs. The receptors were gathered from a woman in her forties or fifties in good health and CMV-seropositive.

The chain links TRBV18 to TRBJ1-5; 10 bases are a match to TRBD1. This CDR3 comprises 15 residues. The J segment lost 6 bases and the V segment lost 5 bases, leaving 7 bases of the junction unmatched. Per the germline V gene, CDR1 is KGHSH and CDR2 is LQKENI. The CDR3 DNA sequence: TGTGCCAGCTCAATCGGGACAGGGGAGGGTCAGCCCCAGCATTTT. Protein product: CASSIGTGEGQPQHF. Complete variable domain (other parts from reference TRBV18 and TRBJ1-5): NAGVMQNPRHLVRRRGQEARLRCSPMKGHSHVYWYRQLPEEGLKFMVYLQKENIIDESGMPKERFSAEFPKEGPSILRIQQVVRGDSAAYFCASSIGTGEGQPQHFGDGTRLSIL.

The rearrangement joins TRBV4-2 to TRBJ1-6; tentative D call: TRBD1 (5 bases). Looked up from germline, CDR1 is LGHNA and CDR2 is YNFKEQ. Deletions cut 4 bases from V and 4 bases from J, with 17 bases between. The CDR3 is 17 amino acids. The CDR3 is CASSPRDSGPYNSPLHF. CDR3 sequence (DNA): TGTGCCAGCAGCCCCCGGGACTCCGGACCTTATAATTCACCCCTCCACTTT.

This chain uses TRBV5-5 with TRBJ1-2, with 11 positions matching TRBD1. Trimming at V came to 4 bases and at J to 5 bases, leaving 7 bases not matched to a gene. Per germline, CDR1 SGHKS and CDR2 YYEKEE (reference sequence). The CDR3 extends over 15 amino acids. The CDR3 region is CASSEGQGVSYGYTF. CDR3 in DNA: TGTGCCAGCAGCGAGGGACAGGGGGTCTCATATGGCTACACCTTC.

The V call is TRBV2, the J call TRBJ2-3; D might be TRBD1 or TRBD2, each matching 6 bases. Trimming shortened V by 6 bases and J by 8 bases, and 12 bases separated the two germline ends. The CDR3 has 12 residues. Germline values: CDR1 SNHLY, CDR2 FYNNEI. In nucleotides, the CDR3 is TGTGCCAGCAGGGAACAGGGAGGTACGCAGTATTTT. Translating gives CASREQGGTQYF.

The chain combines TRBV18 with TRBJ1-1, with 7 bases lining up with TRBD1. Germline lookup yields CDR1 KGHSH and CDR2 LQKENI. V lost 6 bases to trimming and J lost 5 bases; unmatched junction nucleotides: 9. This CDR3 has 14 amino acids. CDR3 nucleotide sequence: TGTGCCAGCTCTCCGACAGGGCCGATGACTGAAGCTTTCTTT. This sequence encodes CASSPTGPMTEAFF.

This clone was counted between two and nine times. The chain employs TRBV6-6 and TRBJ1-2; D ambiguous. CDR3 length: 16 amino acids. The germline gives CDR1 MNHNY, CDR2 SVGAGI (reference sequence). The germline V and J ends were trimmed by 2 bases and 8 bases, with 21 bases remaining between them. The DNA of the CDR3 is TGTGCCAGCAGTTACCCGACGGGTGGAACACCGATCGGCTACACCTTC. This codes for CASSYPTGGTPIGYTF.

This chain connects TRBV9 to TRBJ1-6, with TRBD1 matching 7 bases. The ends lost 3 bases at V and 14 bases at J; junction bases unmatched: 8. This CDR3 spans 13 amino acids. CDR1 SGDLS and CDR2 YYNGEE come from the germline V gene. This CDR3 is CASSAYRGKTLHF. DNA of the CDR3: TGTGCCAGCAGCGCCTACAGGGGTAAGACCCTCCACTTT.

The chain carries TRBV28 and TRBJ2-1; 10 bases align to TRBD2. This CDR3 region has 16 residues. V was clipped by 5 bases and J by 3 bases; unmatched bases: 7. Germline assignment: CDR1 MDHEN and CDR2 SYDVKM. This CDR3 is CASSQTPSGGYNEQFF. DNA for the CDR3: TGTGCCAGCAGTCAAACCCCTAGCGGGGGCTACAATGAGCAGTTCTTC. Full variable domain (remainder filled in from reference TRBV28 and TRBJ2-1): DVKVTQSSRYLVKRTGEKVFLECVQDMDHENMFWYRQDPGLGLRLIYFSYDVKMKEKGDIPEGYSVSREKKERFSLILESASTNQTSMYLCASSQTPSGGYNEQFFGPGTRLTVL.

The chain has TRBV7-6 and TRBJ2-7; tentatively, D is TRBD1 (6 bases). From germline, CDR1 is SGHVS and CDR2 FNYEAQ. Deletions cut 5 bases from V and 5 bases from J, with 13 bases between. The CDR3 covers 13 residues. The CDR3 nucleotides are TGTGCCAGCAGCCCCAGTGGGGGCGACGAGCAGTACTTC. It encodes CASSPSGGDEQYF. Drawing the rest from reference TRBV7-6 and TRBJ2-7, the complete variable domain is GAGVSQSPRYKVTKRGQDVALRCDPISGHVSLYWYRQALGQGPEFLTYFNYEAQQDKSGLPNDRFSAERPEGSISTLTIQRTEQRDSAMYRCASSPSGGDEQYFGPGTRLTVT.

This sequence joins TRBV27 and TRBJ2-7; 11 nucleotides match TRBD1. V was clipped by 5 bases and J by 5 bases; unmatched bases: 14. Germline CDR1 reads MNHEY; CDR2 reads SMNVEV (reference sequence). The CDR3 contains 17 residues. The CDR3 bases are TGTGCCAGCAGTACCAACCCCGGGACAGGGGGATATCACGAGCAGTACTTC. Translation: CASSTNPGTGGYHEQYF.

The rearrangement uses TRBV10-3 and TRBJ2-5; unclear D gene. Germline V gene data show CDR1 as ENHRY and CDR2 as SYGVKD. CDR3 length: 15 amino acids. V lost 3 bases, J lost 1 base, and 12 bases lay in between. The CDR3 loop reads CAISEDNLRQETQYF. CDR3 nucleotides: TGTGCCATCAGTGAAGACAACCTCCGCCAAGAGACCCAGTACTTC.

This rearrangement joins TRBV30 to TRBJ2-1; tentatively, D is TRBD2 (7 bases). CDR3 size: 14 residues. Germline values: CDR1 GTSNPN, CDR2 SVGIG (reference sequence). The V end was cut by 0 bases, the J end by 12 bases, with 18 bases between. CDR3 sequence reads: CAWSVKAGAGGQFF. CDR3 DNA sequence: TGTGCCTGGAGTGTAAAGGCGGGGGCCGGGGGGCAGTTCTTC.

The chain carries TRBV2 and TRBJ2-5; D might be TRBD2 (5 bases). Trimming removed 6 bases at V and 2 bases at J, with 16 bases between. The germline V gene has CDR1 SNHLY and CDR2 FYNNEI. The length of the CDR3 is 15 residues. The CDR3 DNA is TGTGCCAGCAGCGAGGAGCGGAGGCCTCAAGAGACCCAGTACTTC. Its translation: CASSEERRPQETQYF.

This chain uses TRBV10-1 with TRBJ1-3; a weak D match, TRBD1 (5 bases). Looked up from germline, CDR1 is WNHNN and CDR2 is SYGVQD (reference sequence). Trimming removed 4 bases from V and 4 bases from J, with 11 bases in between. CDR3 size: 14 residues. Written as DNA, the CDR3 is TGCGCCAGCAGTGTAAAACAGGCCGGAAACACCATATATTTT. It is translated as CASSVKQAGNTIYF.

The rearrangement links TRBV27 to TRBJ2-3, with 10 bases aligning to TRBD2. The germline gives CDR1 MNHEY, CDR2 SMNVEV (reference sequence). Unmatched junction bases numbered 5, after V lost 3 bases and J lost 5 bases. The length of the CDR3 is 15 residues. The CDR3 reads CASSLALAGVDTQYF. CDR3 DNA: TGTGCCAGCAGTTTGGCGCTAGCGGGGGTAGATACGCAGTATTTT.

The rearrangement joins TRBV28 to TRBJ1-2; unclear D gene. CDR1 and CDR2 (germline): MDHEN, SYDVKM. This CDR3 contains 14 residues. The V and J ends lost 7 bases and 8 bases respectively, with 20 bases between them. CDR3 amino acids: CASTRPGYTEGYTF. The CDR3 DNA follows: TGTGCCAGCACCCGCCCGGGGTATACTGAGGGCTACACCTTC.

This clone has a handful of counts. The chain has TRBV5-6 and TRBJ1-1; 8 bases agree with TRBD1. The V and J ends lost 2 bases and 1 base, in that order; junction bases with no gene match: 4. Germline V CDR1 and CDR2: SGHDT, YYEEEE. This CDR3 has 15 amino acids. CDR3 nucleotides: TGTGCCAGCAGCTTTTCGGGGACAGGGAACACTGAAGCTTTCTTT. This encodes CASSFSGTGNTEAFF.

Remarks on this clone: The junction shows a germline mismatch at one end, possibly a read error. J is TRBJ1-2 and V is TRBV7-9, with 7 bases fitting TRBD1. The CDR3 has 14 residues. The germline gives CDR1 SEHNR, CDR2 FQNEAQ (reference sequence). CDR3 sequence: CSSSLATGNYGYTF. As DNA, the CDR3 is TGTTCCAGCAGCTTAGCGACAGGGAACTATGGCTACACCTTC.

The chain employs TRBV14 and TRBJ2-7; the D gene is possibly TRBD1 (5 bases). V was trimmed by 2 bases and J by 2 bases, leaving 19 bases between them. This CDR3 comprises 17 residues. Germline V gives CDR1 SGHDN, CDR2 FVKESK. CDR3 sequence: CASSQLPGRTGAYEQYF. CDR3 bases: TGTGCCAGCAGCCAACTCCCAGGGCGCACAGGAGCCTACGAGCAGTACTTC.

V and J are TRBV4-3 and TRBJ2-1, with D possibly TRBD1 on 6 matching bases. CDR3 length equals 15 residues. Deletions cut 1 base from V and 5 bases from J, with 12 bases between. From germline, CDR1 is LGHNA and CDR2 YSLEER. CDR3 coding DNA: TGCGCCAGCAGCCAAGTAAGGGGGACCAACAATGAGCAGTTCTTC. Amino acids: CASSQVRGTNNEQFF.

This clone showed up just a few times. The rearrangement uses TRBV2 and TRBJ1-6; D remains unclear. Between the trimmed V and J ends, which lost 0 bases and 6 bases, there was a span of 6 bases. CDR1 and CDR2 from the germline V gene are SNHLY and FYNNEI. This CDR3 is 14 amino acids long. The CDR3 loop reads CASSEALFNSPLHF. The CDR3 DNA reads as TGTGCCAGCAGTGAAGCACTCTTTAATTCACCCCTCCACTTT. Combining the CDR3 with reference TRBV2 and TRBJ1-6 gives the whole variable domain EPEVTQTPSHQVTQMGQEVILRCVPISNHLYFYWYRQILGQKVEFLVSFYNNEISEKSEIFDDQFSVERPDGSNFTLKIRSTKLEDSAMYFCASSEALFNSPLHFGNGTRLTVT.